Detailed here is one T cell receptor beta chain. This sample is drawn from a study of cytomegalovirus exposure and HLA in healthy donors. The V gene lost 3 bases and the J gene lost 10 bases, with 13 bases spanning the gap. The germline V gene encodes CDR1 SGHAT and CDR2 FQNNGV. The CDR3 loop spans 14 amino acids. The PCR had 60 Vbeta and 13 Jbeta primers. Sequenced by immunoSEQ multiplex PCR; TCRdb stores in-frame clones only, minus some. Of 50,000 to 55,000 clones in the sample, less than 70% are singletons; the top ten hold over 9.5%. The sample was PBMCs. The J gene is TRBJ1-6, the V gene TRBV11-2; possible D gene TRBD1, 5 bases. The source of this sequence is a human donor in good health. The CDR3 protein is CASSFRVGESPLHF. The DNA for the CDR3 is TGTGCCAGCAGCTTCAGGGTAGGGGAATCACCCCTCCACTTT.